This T cell receptor beta chain was profiled in a study of cytomegalovirus exposure and HLA in healthy donors. This clone was seen a few times. Its antigen is not identified. The study, taken as a whole, reports: Follow-up analysis seemed to connect common viral pathogens with several of the most significant clusters identified. The records held CMV serostatus as the only immune exposure information.

Trimming removed 7 bases from V and 0 bases from J; junction bases left unmatched: 7. This CDR3 is 15 amino acids long. Germline CDR1 is MNHEY and CDR2 is SVGAGI. Primers for the PCR totalled 60 Vbeta and 13 Jbeta. Produced via immunoSEQ multiplex PCR; TCRdb's table is partial and in-frame only. The sample carries about 110,000 clones, more than 65% recorded once. Donors had nominal health at sampling but likely had unrecorded immune exposures. This TCR came from a woman between 50 and 59 years old in good health and CMV-seropositive. The rearrangement uses TRBV6-5 and TRBJ2-3; TRBD2 aligns across 7 bases. Input material: PBMCs. The CDR3 DNA reads as TGTGCCAGCACATACAGCGGGGCTAGCACAGATACGCAGTATTTT. As protein: CASTYSGASTDTQYF.